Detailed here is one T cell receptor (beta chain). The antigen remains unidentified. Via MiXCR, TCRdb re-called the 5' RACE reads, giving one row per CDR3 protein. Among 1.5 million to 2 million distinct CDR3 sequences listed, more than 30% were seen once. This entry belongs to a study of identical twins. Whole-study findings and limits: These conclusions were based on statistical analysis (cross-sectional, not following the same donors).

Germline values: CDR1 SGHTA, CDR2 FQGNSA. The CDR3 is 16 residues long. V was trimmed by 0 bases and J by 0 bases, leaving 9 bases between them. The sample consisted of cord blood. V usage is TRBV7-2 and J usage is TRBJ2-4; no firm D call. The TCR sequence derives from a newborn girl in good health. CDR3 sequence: CASSLAIILAKNIQYF. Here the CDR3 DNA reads TGTGCCAGCAGCTTAGCGATTATTCTAGCCAAAAACATTCAGTACTTC.